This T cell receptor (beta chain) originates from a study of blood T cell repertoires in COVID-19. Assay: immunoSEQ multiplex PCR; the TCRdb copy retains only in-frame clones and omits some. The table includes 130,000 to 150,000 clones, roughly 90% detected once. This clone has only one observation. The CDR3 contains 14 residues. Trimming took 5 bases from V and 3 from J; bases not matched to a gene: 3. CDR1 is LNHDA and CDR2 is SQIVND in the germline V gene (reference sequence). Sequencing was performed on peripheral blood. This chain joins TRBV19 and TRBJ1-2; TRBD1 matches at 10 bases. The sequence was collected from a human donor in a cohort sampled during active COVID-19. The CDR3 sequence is CASSGGQGDYGYTF. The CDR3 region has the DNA TGTGCCAGTAGTGGCGGACAGGGGGACTATGGCTACACCTTC.